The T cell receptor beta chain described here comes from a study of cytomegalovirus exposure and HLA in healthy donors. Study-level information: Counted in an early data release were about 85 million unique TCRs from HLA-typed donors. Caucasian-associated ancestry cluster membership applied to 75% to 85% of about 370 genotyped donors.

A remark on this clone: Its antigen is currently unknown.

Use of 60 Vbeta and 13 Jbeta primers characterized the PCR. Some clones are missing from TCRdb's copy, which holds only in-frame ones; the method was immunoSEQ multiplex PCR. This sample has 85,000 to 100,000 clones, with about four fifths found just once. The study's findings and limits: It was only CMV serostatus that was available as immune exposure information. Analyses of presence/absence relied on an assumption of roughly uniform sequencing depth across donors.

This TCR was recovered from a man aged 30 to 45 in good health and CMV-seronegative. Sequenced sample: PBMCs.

Written as DNA, the CDR3 is TGCGCCAGCAGCCAATTTCCCCGCGGTGATAATTCACCCCTCCACTTT. Amino acid sequence: CASSQFPRGDNSPLHF. The rearrangement links TRBV4-3 to TRBJ1-6; unclear D gene. Trimming removed 2 bases at V and 5 bases at J, with 13 bases between. The CDR3 extends over 16 amino acids. CDR1 LGHNA and CDR2 YSLEER come from the germline V gene.